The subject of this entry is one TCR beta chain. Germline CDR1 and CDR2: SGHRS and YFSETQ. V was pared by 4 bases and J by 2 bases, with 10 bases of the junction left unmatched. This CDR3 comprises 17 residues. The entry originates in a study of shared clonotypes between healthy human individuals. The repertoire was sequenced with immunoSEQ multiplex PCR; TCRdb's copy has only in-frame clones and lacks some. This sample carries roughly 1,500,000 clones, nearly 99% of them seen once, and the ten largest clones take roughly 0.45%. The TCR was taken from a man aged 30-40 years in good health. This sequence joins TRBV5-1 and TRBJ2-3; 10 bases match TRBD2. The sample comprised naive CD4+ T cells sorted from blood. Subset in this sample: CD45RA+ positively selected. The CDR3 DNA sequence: TGCGCCAGCAGCCCTCGAGGACTAGCGGACTACACAGATACGCAGTATTTT. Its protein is CASSPRGLADYTDTQYF.